A selection of T cell receptor beta chains follows, all from one sample in a study of shared clonotypes between healthy human individuals. TCRdb's table, derived via immunoSEQ multiplex PCR, lists solely in-frame clones and lacks some. This sample yields approximately 480,000 clones, of which almost 80% are seen a single time; approximately 12% belongs to the top ten. The sequenced sample was PBMCs. These TCRs come from a woman aged 40 to 49 in good health. Some clones in this sample may be carry-over from other donors' samples. CDR3s leave out the opening cysteine and the closing phenylalanine or tryptophan.

TRBV2	TRBJ2-6	ASTGTGGTGANVLT
TRBV11-2	TRBJ2-1	ASSLGGRTASYNEQF
TRBV18	TRBJ1-1	ASSPPGITEAF
TRBV5-1	TRBJ2-2	ASSSSTGGNTGELF
TRBV9	TRBJ2-3	ASDSADTQY
TRBV4-3	TRBJ2-1	ASSQDWALAGVNEQF
TRBV5-1	-	ASSLQGYEQY
TRBV18	TRBJ2-5	ASSPPVTAGEGTQY
TRBV28	TRBJ2-5	ASIPWSTELETQY
TRBV6-1	TRBJ1-1	ASRVTLPGAF
TRBV11-2	TRBJ2-2	ASTPMGANTGELF
TRBV18	TRBJ1-3	ASSSGEGNTIY
TRBV25-1	TRBJ2-7	ASSAGQELQY
TRBV25-1	TRBJ1-2	ASSEGTVKLYGYT
TRBV28	TRBJ2-3	ASSRTGTATDTQY
TRBV10-3	TRBJ2-1	AISESLGGSSYNEQF
TRBV12-5	TRBJ2-3	ASGLTAGGPDTQY
TRBV27	TRBJ2-1	ASSLTSGRVYNEQF
TRBV30	-	ALDPGQSYEQY
TRBV7-9	TRBJ1-4	ASSAGQGIGKLF
TRBV5-1	TRBJ1-5	ASSLRFDQPQH
TRBV5-6	TRBJ2-3	ASSLGAGTDTQY
TRBV7-9	TRBJ1-2	ASSLGVQGSYGYT
TRBV7-3	TRBJ2-5	ASSRLTGARETQY
TRBV9	TRBJ2-1	ASSPRTSGRNGDNEQF
TRBV7-2	TRBJ2-7	ASNLNGNPYEQY
TRBV6-4	TRBJ2-2	ASSESDTGELF
TRBV27	TRBJ2-7	ASSLRDGDSYEQY
TRBV6-1	TRBJ2-7	ASSEAWEQY
TRBV9	TRBJ2-7	ASSPHLSSGRMYEQY
TRBV11-2	TRBJ2-3	ASSLGGGGHTDTQY
TRBV2	TRBJ2-5	ASSDLQGAKTQY
TRBV28	TRBJ1-5	ASSSPSLQVDQPQH
TRBV30	TRBJ1-5	AWTGLWPQH
TRBV7-3	TRBJ2-3	ASSLSSGTDTQY
TRBV6-5	TRBJ2-7	ASSTSYRGAYEQY
TRBV6-1	TRBJ1-2	ASRATGNYGYT
TRBV4-3	TRBJ1-2	ASSQDLLNYGYT
TRBV28	TRBJ2-4	ASRSPGVKNIQY
TRBV11-2	TRBJ2-6	ASNPTGGAGANVLT
TRBV7-9	TRBJ2-5	ASSHSGNQETQY
TRBV6-1	TRBJ1-2	ASTAGDHGYT
TRBV4-3	TRBJ2-1	ASSQEGRPGVRGRHNEQF
TRBV6-1	TRBJ2-7	ASSEAPDRYYEQY
TRBV2	TRBJ2-7	ASSATPLGEQY
TRBV5-5	TRBJ1-4	ASSFGIPGQLNEKLF
TRBV6-1	TRBJ1-3	ASSEPHRGSGNTIY
TRBV28	TRBJ1-3	ASSFLGAGGNTIY
TRBV10-3	TRBJ1-5	AISESGQGKGYSNQPQH